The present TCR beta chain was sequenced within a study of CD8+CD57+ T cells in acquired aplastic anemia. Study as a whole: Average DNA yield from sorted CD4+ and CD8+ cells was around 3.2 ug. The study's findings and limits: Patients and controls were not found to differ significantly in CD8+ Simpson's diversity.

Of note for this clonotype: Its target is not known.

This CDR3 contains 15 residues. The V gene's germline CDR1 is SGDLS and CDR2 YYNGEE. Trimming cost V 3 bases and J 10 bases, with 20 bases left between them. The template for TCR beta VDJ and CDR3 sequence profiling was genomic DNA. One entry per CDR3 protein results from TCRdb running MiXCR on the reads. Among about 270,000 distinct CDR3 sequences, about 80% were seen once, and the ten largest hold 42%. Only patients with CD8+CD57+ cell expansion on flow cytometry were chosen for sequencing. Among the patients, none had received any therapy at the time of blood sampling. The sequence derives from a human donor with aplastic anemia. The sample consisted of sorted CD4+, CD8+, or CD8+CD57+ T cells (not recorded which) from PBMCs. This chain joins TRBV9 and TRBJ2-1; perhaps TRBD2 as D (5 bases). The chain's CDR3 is CASSGIASNTGEQFF. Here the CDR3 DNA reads TGTGCCAGCAGCGGGATAGCGAGTAACACCGGGGAGCAGTTCTTC.